The present T cell receptor beta chain was sequenced within a study of cytomegalovirus exposure and HLA in healthy donors. Study results and caveats: The authors reported that TCR beta sequences could predict HLA-A and HLA-B alleles. These predictions were accurate for most subjects in the first cohort.

CDR3 length: 16 residues. With V trimmed by 5 bases and J by 1 base, 6 bases remained unmatched. Looked up from germline, CDR1 is MNHGY and CDR2 is SAAAGT. Amplification used 60 Vbeta primers and 13 Jbeta primers. TCRdb keeps only in-frame clones here, not all; method: immunoSEQ multiplex PCR. This table lists 140,000 to 150,000 clones. Details on this clone: Its target is not known.

The source material was PBMCs. This TCR was sampled from a woman between 50 and 59 years old in good health and CMV-seronegative. J is TRBJ1-5 and V is TRBV6-8; 9 bases map to TRBD1. The CDR3 loop is CASSPGQGLSNQPQHF. In DNA, the CDR3 is TGTGCCAGCAGTCCGGGACAGGGATTGAGCAATCAGCCCCAGCATTTT.